Detailed here is one T cell receptor (beta chain). The trim removed 0 bases at V and 2 bases at J, leaving 9 bases unmatched. CDR3 size: 17 residues. CDR1 and CDR2 (germline): SGHTA, FQGNSA. These data come from a study of blood T cell repertoires in COVID-19. Clones were read by immunoSEQ multiplex PCR, and TCRdb kept only the in-frame ones, dropping some. The table has fewer than 150,000 clones, about 91% seen once. This chain uses TRBV7-2 with TRBJ2-7, with 8 bases identical to TRBD1. This TCR was recovered from a human donor in a cohort sampled during active COVID-19. The sample comprised peripheral blood. CDR3 nucleotides: TGTGCCAGCAGCTTAGCCCTCGGACAGGGTCCCGCCTACGAGCAGTACTTC. Translated: CASSLALGQGPAYEQYF.